This T cell receptor beta chain was identified in a study of Graves' ophthalmopathy and Graves' hyperthyroidism. Study overall: Stable hyperthyroid donors showed no ophthalmopathy during 18 months follow-up.

The sequenced template was RNA, covering the TCR beta CDR3 region. The library came from an HTBI-primed first-round RT-PCR and a second-round multiplex PCR. TCRdb redid the calling of the multiplex PCR reads with MiXCR, one entry per CDR3 protein. The sample has about 550,000 distinct CDR3 sequences, roughly 39% seen once. CDR3 size: 15 residues. Trimming stripped 3 bases from V and 4 bases from J, with 15 bases between. Germline assignment: CDR1 MGHRA and CDR2 YSYEKL. The sample holds many counts of this clonotype. New diagnoses, under 2 months' duration, and ages 18 to 65 characterized the hyperthyroidism patients. Pregnancy or lactation, uncontrolled infections and other autoimmune diseases were grounds for excluding patients.

The chain joins TRBV4-1 to TRBJ2-5; D gene uncertain. The sequence came from an adult man with Graves' hyperthyroidism. The sequenced sample was peripheral blood or thyroid tissue (not recorded which). The CDR3: CASSHPGWGIETQYF. The CDR3 DNA follows: TGCGCCAGCAGCCACCCGGGTTGGGGTATAGAGACCCAGTACTTC.